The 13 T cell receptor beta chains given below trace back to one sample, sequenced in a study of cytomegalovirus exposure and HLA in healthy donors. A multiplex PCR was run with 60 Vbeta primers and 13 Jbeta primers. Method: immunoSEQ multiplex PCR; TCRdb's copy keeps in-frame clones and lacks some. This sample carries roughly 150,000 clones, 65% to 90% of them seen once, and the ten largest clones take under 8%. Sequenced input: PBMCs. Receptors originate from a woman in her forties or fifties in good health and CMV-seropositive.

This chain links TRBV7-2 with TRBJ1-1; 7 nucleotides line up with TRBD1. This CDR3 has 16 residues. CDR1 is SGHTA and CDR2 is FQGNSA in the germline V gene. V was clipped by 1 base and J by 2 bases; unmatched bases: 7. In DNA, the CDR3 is TGTGCCAGCAGCTTAGGGGGGACAGTCATAAACACTGAAGCTTTCTTT. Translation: CASSLGGTVINTEAFF.

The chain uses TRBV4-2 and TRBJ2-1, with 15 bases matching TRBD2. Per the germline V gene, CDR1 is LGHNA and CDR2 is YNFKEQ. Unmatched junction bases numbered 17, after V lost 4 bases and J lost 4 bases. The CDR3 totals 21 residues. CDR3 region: CASSLESLGLAGGRRYNEQFF. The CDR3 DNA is TGTGCCAGCAGCCTAGAATCCTTGGGACTAGCGGGGGGCAGGCGGTACAATGAGCAGTTCTTC.

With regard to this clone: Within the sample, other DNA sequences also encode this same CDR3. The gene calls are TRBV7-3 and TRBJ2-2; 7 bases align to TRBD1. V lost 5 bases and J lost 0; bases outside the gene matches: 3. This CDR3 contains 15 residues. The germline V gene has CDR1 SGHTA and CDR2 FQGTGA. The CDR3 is CASSPGTANTGELFF. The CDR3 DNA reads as TGTGCCAGCAGCCCAGGGACAGCGAACACCGGGGAGCTGTTTTTT.

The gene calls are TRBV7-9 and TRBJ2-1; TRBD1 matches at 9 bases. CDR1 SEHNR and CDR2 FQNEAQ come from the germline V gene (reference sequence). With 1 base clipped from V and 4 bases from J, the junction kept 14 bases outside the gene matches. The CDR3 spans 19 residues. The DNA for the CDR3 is TGTGCCAGCAGCTTAGTAGGTACCCCGGGACAGGGAAATTACAATGAGCAGTTCTTC. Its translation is CASSLVGTPGQGNYNEQFF.

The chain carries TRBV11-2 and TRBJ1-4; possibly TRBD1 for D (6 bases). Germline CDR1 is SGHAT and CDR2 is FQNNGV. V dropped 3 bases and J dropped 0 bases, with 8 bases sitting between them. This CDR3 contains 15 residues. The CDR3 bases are TGTGCCAGCAGCTTGGACAGTGCAACTAATGAAAAACTGTTTTTT. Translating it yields CASSLDSATNEKLFF.

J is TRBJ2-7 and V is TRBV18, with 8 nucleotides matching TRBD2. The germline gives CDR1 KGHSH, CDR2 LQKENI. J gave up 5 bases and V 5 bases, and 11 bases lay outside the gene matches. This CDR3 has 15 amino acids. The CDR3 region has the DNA TGTGCCAGCTCAGCTGAGCGGGGGTATAGCGACGAGCAGTACTTC. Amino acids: CASSAERGYSDEQYF.

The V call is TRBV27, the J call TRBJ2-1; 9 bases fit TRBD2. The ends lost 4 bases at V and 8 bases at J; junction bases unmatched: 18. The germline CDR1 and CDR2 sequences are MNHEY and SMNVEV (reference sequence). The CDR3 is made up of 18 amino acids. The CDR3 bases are TGTGCCAGCAGTTCCTGGGCGCCTCTGCGCGGGGGGGCACATGAGCAGTTCTTC. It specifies CASSSWAPLRGGAHEQFF.

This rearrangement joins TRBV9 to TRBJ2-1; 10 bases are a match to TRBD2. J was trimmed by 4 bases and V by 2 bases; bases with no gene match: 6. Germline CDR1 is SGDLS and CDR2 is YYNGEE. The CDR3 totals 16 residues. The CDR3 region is CASSVKASGGYNEQFF. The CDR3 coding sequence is TGTGCCAGCAGCGTGAAAGCTAGCGGGGGATACAATGAGCAGTTCTTC.

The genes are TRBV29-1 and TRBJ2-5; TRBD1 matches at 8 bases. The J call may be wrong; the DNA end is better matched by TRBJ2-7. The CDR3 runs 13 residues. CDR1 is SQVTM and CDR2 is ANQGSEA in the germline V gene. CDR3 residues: CSVGRGQGVEQYF. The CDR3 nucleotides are TGCAGCGTTGGCAGAGGACAGGGCGTCGAGCAGTACTTC.

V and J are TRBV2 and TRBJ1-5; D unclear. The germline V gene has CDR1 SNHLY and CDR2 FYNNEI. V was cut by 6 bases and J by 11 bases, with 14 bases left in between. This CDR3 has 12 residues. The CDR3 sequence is CASSAGEESQHF. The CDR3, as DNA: TGTGCCAGCAGCGCCGGAGAAGAGTCCCAGCATTTT.

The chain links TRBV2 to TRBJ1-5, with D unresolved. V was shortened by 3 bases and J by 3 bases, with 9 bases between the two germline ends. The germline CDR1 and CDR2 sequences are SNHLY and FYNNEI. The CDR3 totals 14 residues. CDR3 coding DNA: TGTGCCAGCAGTGACGGTCCGAACAATCAGCCCCAGCATTTT. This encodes CASSDGPNNQPQHF.

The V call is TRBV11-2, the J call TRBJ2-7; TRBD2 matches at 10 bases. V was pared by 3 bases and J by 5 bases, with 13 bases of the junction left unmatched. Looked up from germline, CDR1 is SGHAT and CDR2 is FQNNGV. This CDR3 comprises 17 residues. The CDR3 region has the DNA TGTGCCAGCAGCTTCCGCCTAGCGGGGGCCTTGGGGCACGAGCAGTACTTC. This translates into CASSFRLAGALGHEQYF.

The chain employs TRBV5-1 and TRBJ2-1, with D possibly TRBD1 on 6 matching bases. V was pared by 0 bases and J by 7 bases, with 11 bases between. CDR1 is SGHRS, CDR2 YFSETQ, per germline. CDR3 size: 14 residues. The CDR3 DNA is TGCGCCAGCAGCTTGGTCACAGGGCGGAATGAGCAGTTCTTC. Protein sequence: CASSLVTGRNEQFF.